This entry is about one T cell receptor (beta chain). With 1 base clipped from V and 8 bases from J, the junction kept 2 bases outside the gene matches. The CDR3 consists of 14 residues. Germline CDR1 and CDR2: MGHRA and YSYEKL. Libraries were prepared by immunoSEQ multiplex PCR; TCRdb keeps only in-frame clonotypes and omits some of them. The profile shows some 85,000 clones, roughly 93% of them singletons. These data originate in a study of technical replicates of blood from a few donors. The sample taken for sequencing was T cells isolated from PBMCs. The receptor's source is a human donor in good health. The chain uses TRBV4-1 and TRBJ1-2, with TRBD1 matching 12 bases. The CDR3 sequence is CASSQVGTGGGYTF. In DNA form, the CDR3 reads TGCGCCAGCAGCCAAGTCGGGACAGGGGGCGGCTACACCTTC.